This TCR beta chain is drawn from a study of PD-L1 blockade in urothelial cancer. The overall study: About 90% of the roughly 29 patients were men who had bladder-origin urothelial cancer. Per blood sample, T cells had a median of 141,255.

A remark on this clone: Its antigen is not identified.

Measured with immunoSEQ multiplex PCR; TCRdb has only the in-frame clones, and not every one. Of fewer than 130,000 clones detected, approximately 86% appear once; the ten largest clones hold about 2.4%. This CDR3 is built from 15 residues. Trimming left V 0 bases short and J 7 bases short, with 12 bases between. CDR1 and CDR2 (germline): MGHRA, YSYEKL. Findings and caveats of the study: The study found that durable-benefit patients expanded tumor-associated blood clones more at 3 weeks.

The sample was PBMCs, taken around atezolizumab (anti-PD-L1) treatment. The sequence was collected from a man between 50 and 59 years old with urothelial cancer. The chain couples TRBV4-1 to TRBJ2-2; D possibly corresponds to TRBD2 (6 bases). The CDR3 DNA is TGCGCCAGCAGCCAAGATCGCGGGAAAGGCGGGGAGCTGTTTTTT. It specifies CASSQDRGKGGELFF.